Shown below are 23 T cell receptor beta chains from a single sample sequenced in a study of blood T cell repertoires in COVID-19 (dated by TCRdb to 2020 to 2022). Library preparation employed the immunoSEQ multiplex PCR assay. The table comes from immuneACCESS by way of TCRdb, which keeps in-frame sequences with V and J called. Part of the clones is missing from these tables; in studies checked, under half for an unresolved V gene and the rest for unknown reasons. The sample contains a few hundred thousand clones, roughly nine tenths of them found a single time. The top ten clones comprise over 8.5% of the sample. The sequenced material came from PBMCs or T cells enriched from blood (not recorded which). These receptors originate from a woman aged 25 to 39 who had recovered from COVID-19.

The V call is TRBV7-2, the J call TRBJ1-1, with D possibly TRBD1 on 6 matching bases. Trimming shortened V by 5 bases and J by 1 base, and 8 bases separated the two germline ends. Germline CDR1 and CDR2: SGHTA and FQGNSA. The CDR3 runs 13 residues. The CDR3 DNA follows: TGTGCCAGCAGCGGACAGACGAACACTGAAGCTTTCTTT. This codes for CASSGQTNTEAFF.

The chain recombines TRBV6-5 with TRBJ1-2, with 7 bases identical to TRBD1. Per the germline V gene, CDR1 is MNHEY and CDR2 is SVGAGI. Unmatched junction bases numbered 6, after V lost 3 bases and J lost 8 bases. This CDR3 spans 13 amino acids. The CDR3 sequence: CASSYIGQDGYTF. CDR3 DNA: TGTGCCAGCAGTTATATCGGACAGGACGGCTACACCTTC.

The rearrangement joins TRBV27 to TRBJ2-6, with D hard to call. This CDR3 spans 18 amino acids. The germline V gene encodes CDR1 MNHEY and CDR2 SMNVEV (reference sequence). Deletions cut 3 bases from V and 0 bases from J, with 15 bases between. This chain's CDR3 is CASSFGRKSSSGANVLTF. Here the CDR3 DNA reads TGTGCCAGCAGTTTCGGCAGGAAGTCCTCCTCTGGGGCCAACGTCCTGACTTTC.

The CDR3 here is CASEDIRVTDTQYF. CDR3 bases: TGTGCCAGTGAGGATATACGAGTCACAGATACGCAGTATTTT. The V call is TRBV2, the J call TRBJ2-3; D not certain. Germline values: CDR1 SNHLY, CDR2 FYNNEI. This CDR3 has 14 amino acids. Deletions cut 9 bases from V and 2 bases from J, with 15 bases between.

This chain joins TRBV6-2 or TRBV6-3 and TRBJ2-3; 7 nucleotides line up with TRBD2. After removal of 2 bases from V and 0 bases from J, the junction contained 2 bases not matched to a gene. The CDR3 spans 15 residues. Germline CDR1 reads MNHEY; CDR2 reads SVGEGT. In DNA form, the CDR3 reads TGTGCCAGCAGTTACAATAGCGGGAGCACAGATACGCAGTATTTT. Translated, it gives CASSYNSGSTDTQYF.

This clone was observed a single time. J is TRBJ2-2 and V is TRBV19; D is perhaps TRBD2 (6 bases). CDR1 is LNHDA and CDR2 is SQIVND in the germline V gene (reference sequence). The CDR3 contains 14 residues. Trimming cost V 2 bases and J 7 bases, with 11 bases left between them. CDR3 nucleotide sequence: TGTGCCAGTAGTATATCGGGAGATGTCGGGGAGCTGTTTTTT. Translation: CASSISGDVGELFF.

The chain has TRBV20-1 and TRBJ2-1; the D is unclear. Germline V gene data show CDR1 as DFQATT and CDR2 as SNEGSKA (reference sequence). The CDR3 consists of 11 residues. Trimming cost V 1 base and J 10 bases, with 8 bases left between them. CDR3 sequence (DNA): TGCAGTGCTAGAGCCCAGCGAGAGCAGTTCTTC. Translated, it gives CSARAQREQFF.

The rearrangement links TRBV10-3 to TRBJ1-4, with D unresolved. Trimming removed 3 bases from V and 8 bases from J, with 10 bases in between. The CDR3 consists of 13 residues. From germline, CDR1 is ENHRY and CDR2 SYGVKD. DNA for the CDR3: TGTGCCATCAGTGACCAGGTTCAGGAAAAACTGTTTTTT. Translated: CAISDQVQEKLFF.

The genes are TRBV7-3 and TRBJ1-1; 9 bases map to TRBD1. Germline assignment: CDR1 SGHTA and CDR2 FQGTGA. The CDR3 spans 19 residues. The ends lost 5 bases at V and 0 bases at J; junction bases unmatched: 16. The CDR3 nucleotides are TGTGCCAGCAGCCCCAAGACAGGGGGTAAACATGGGATGAACACTGAAGCTTTCTTT. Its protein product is CASSPKTGGKHGMNTEAFF.

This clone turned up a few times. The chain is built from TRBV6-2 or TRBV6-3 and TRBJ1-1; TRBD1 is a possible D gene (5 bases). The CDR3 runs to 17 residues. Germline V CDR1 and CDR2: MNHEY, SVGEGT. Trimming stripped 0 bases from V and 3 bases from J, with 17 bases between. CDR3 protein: CASSYSLYRLGYTEAFF. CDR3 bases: TGTGCCAGCAGTTACTCGTTATACAGGTTGGGGTACACTGAAGCTTTCTTT.

As DNA, the CDR3 is TGCGCCAGCAGCTTCCCAATTCTGGACAGGGAAGTTAACACCGGGGAGCTGTTTTTT. Translated, it gives CASSFPILDREVNTGELFF. The chain uses TRBV5-1 and TRBJ2-2; 8 bases align to TRBD1. Losses at the gene ends were 2 bases for V and 2 bases for J; bases not matched to a gene: 14. The CDR3 sequence is 19 residues long. Germline CDR1 and CDR2: SGHRS and YFSETQ. Together with reference TRBV5-1 and TRBJ2-2, the CDR3 gives the full variable domain: KAGVTQTPRYLIKTRGQQVTLSCSPISGHRSVSWYQQTPGQGLQFLFEYFSETQRNKGNFPGRFSGRQFSNSRSEMNVSTLELGDSALYLCASSFPILDREVNTGELFFGEGSRLTVL.

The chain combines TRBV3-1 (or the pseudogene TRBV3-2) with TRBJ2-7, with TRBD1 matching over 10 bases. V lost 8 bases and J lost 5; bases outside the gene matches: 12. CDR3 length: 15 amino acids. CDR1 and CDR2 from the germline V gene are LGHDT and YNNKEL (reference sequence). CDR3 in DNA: TGTGCCAGCCGGAAGACAGGGGGCTTCGGGAACGAGCAGTACTTC. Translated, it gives CASRKTGGFGNEQYF.

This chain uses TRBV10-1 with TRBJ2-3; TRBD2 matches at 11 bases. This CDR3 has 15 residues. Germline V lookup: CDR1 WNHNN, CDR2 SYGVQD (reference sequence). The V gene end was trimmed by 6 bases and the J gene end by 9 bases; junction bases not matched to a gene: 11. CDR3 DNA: TGCGCCAGCAGCGGACTAGCGGGTCCCCCGGGGACGCAGTATTTT. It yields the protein CASSGLAGPPGTQYF.

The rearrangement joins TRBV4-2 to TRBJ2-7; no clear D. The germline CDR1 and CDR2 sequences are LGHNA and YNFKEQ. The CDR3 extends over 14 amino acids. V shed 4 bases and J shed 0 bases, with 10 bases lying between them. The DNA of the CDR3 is TGTGCCAGCAGCCCCCTGGCAGACTCCTACGAGCAGTACTTC. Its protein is CASSPLADSYEQYF.

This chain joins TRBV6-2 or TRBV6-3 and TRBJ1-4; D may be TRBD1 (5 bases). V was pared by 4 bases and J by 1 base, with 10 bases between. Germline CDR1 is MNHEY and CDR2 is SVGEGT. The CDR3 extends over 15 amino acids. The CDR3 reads CASSLEGLTNEKLFF. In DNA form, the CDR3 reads TGTGCCAGCAGTTTGGAGGGGTTAACTAATGAAAAACTGTTTTTT.

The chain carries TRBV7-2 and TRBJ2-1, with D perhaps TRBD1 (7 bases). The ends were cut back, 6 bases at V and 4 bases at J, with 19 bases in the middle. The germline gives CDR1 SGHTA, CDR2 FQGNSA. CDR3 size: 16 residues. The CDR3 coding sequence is TGTGCCAGCAGGAAGGGTGGGGGGACAGATTACAATGAGCAGTTCTTC. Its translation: CASRKGGGTDYNEQFF.

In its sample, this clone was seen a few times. CDR3 coding DNA: TGTGCCAGCAGTTTAACCAGGGTACGCACCTTC. Translated: CASSLTRVRTF. This chain links TRBV28 with TRBJ1-2; tentatively, D is TRBD1 (5 bases). The ends were cut back, 2 bases at V and 13 bases at J, with 11 bases in the middle. Germline V lookup: CDR1 MDHEN, CDR2 SYDVKM. CDR3 length: 11 amino acids.

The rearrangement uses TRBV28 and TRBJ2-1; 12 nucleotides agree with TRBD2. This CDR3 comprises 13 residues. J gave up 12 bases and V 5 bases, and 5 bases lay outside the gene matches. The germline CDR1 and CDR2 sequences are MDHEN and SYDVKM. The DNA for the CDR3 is TGTGCCAGCAGTCCGATGACTAGCGGGAGGCAGTTCTTC. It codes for CASSPMTSGRQFF.

CDR3 residues: CATSSGRDQPQHF. CDR3 nucleotide sequence: TGTGCCACCAGCAGCGGGAGGGATCAGCCCCAGCATTTT. V and J are TRBV15 and TRBJ1-5; no reliable D call. The V gene lost 3 bases and the J gene lost 5 bases, with 8 bases spanning the gap. The CDR3 is 13 amino acids. Germline loops: CDR1 LNHNV, CDR2 YYDKDF (reference sequence). Together with reference TRBV15 and TRBJ1-5, the CDR3 gives the full variable domain: DAMVIQNPRYQVTQFGKPVTLSCSQTLNHNVMYWYQQKSSQAPKLLFHYYDKDFNNEADTPDNFQSRRPNTSFCFLDIRSPGLGDTAMYLCATSSGRDQPQHFGDGTRLSIL.

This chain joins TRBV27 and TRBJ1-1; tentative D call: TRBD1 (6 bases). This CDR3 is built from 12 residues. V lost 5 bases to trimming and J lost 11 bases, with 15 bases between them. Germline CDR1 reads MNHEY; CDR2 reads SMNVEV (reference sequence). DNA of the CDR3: TGTGCCAGCAGTGGCGGGGGCTTAAGTGCTTTCTTT. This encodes CASSGGGLSAFF.

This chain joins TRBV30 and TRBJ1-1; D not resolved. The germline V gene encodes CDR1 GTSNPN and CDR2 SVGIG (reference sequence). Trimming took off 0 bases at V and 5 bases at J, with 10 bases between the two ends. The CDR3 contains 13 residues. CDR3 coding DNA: TGTGCCTGGAGTGTTCGAGGGAGGACTGAAGCTTTCTTT. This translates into CAWSVRGRTEAFF. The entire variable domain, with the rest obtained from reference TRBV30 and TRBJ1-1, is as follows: SQTIHQWPATLVQPVGSPLSLECTVEGTSNPNLYWYRQAAGRGLQLLFYSVGIGQISSEVPQNLSASRPQDRQFILSSKKLLLSDSGFYLCAWSVRGRTEAFFGQGTRLTVV.

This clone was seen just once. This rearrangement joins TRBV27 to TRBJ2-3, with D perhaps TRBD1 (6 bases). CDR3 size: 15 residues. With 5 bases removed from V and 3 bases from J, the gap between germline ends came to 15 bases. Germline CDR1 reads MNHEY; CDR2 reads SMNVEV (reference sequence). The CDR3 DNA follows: TGTGCCAGCAGTGTACAAGGGGGATGGACAGATACGCAGTATTTT. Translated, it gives CASSVQGGWTDTQYF.

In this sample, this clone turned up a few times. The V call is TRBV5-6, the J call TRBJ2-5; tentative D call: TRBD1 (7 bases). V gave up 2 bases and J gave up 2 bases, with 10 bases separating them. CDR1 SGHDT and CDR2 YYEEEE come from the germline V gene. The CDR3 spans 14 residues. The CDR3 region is CASSLQGTQETQYF. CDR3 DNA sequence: TGTGCCAGCAGCTTACAGGGGACTCAAGAGACCCAGTACTTC.